These 4 T cell receptor beta chains were all obtained from the same sample, sequenced in a study of OX40 agonist ivuxolimab in advanced cancers. The repertoire was sequenced with immunoSEQ multiplex PCR; TCRdb's copy has only in-frame clones and lacks some. The table shows just over 90,000 clones, with under 95% occurring only once. The sequenced sample was CD4+ or CD8+ T cells sorted from blood, obtained in a trial of the OX40 agonist ivuxolimab. These receptors came from an adult with an advanced solid tumor such as melanoma, head and neck, liver or kidney cancer.

This chain links TRBV19 with TRBJ2-7; D is perhaps TRBD1 (6 bases). This CDR3 spans 17 amino acids. Germline V CDR1 and CDR2: LNHDA, SQIVND (reference sequence). V gave up 3 bases and J gave up 3 bases, with 21 bases separating them. The CDR3 DNA reads as TGTGCCAGTAGTATGACCGCTTCGGGGACATATTTCTACGAGCAGTACTTC. Residues: CASSMTASGTYFYEQYF.

Only one count was recorded for this clone. The V gene is TRBV25-1, the J gene TRBJ1-4, with 7 bases aligning to TRBD1. Germline CDR1 reads MGHDK; CDR2 reads SYGVNS. The CDR3 is 12 residues long. Losses at the gene ends were 5 bases for V and 10 bases for J; bases not matched to a gene: 4. CDR3 sequence: CASSFPGGKLFF. The CDR3 DNA follows: TGTGCCAGCAGTTTCCCAGGGGGAAAACTGTTTTTT.

This clone has only a few counts. The chain links TRBV5-4 to TRBJ2-2; 11 bases fit TRBD2. The V gene end was trimmed by 5 bases and the J gene end by 5 bases; junction bases not matched to a gene: 2. Germline CDR1 is SGHNT and CDR2 is YYREEE (reference sequence). The CDR3 has 14 amino acids. CDR3 in DNA: TGTGCCAGCAGGGCTAGCGGGGGGACCGGGGAGCTGTTTTTT. Amino acid sequence: CASRASGGTGELFF.

The chain carries TRBV28 and TRBJ1-2, with D tentatively TRBD1 (5 bases). The CDR3 totals 13 residues. V lost 10 bases and J lost 8, with 20 bases in between. Looked up from germline, CDR1 is MDHEN and CDR2 is SYDVKM. The CDR3 loop reads CATKGGAFFGYTF. The DNA for the CDR3 is TGTGCCACTAAGGGCGGGGCCTTTTTCGGCTACACCTTC.